This TCR beta chain was sequenced for a study of blood T cell repertoires in COVID-19. Background on the study: Acute-phase and convalescent COVID-19 samples originated in the United States, Italy and Spain. Sources were T cells, B-cell-depleted T cells, or PBMCs; the material itself was cDNA or gDNA.

Germline V gene lookup returns CDR1 SGHRS and CDR2 YFSETQ. The CDR3 spans 16 residues. Between the trimmed V and J ends, which lost 0 bases and 1 base, there was a span of 12 bases. Source study methods: It was from reference gene primer amplification that nucleated cell counts were estimated. The data were produced by immunoSEQ multiplex PCR, yet TCRdb's version contains in-frame clones alone and is incomplete. D and trimming were read from the DNA, whereas the V and J calls and clone size are those reported in that table. This table holds around 100,000 clones, 70% to 85% found once. The sequence derives from a human donor in a cohort sampled during active COVID-19. Input material: peripheral blood. The J gene is TRBJ2-3, the V gene TRBV5-1, with unresolved D. The CDR3 here is CASSLGTLSGTDTQYF. CDR3 nucleotides: TGCGCCAGCAGCTTGGGTACGCTGAGTGGCACAGATACGCAGTATTTT.